Following are 9 T cell receptor beta chains from one sample sequenced in a study of ipilimumab plus nivolumab after autologous stem cell transplantation. Profiling relied on immunoSEQ multiplex PCR, and the TCRdb table lists in-frame clones only, not all of them. The sample yields about 22,000 clones, over 65% seen once. This material consisted of PBMCs, taken in a trial of ipilimumab plus nivolumab as post-transplant consolidation. The receptors were sampled from a male donor with diffuse large B-cell lymphoma.

This clone was observed a handful of times. Other DNA sequences within the sample encode an identical CDR3. The gene calls are TRBV12-5 and TRBJ1-1, with a weak D call TRBD1 (6 bases). Germline loops: CDR1 LGHNT, CDR2 FRNRAP. There are 13 residues in the CDR3. The germline V and J ends were trimmed by 0 bases and 7 bases, with 9 bases remaining between them. In nucleotides, the CDR3 is TGTGCTAGTGGTTTGGTACAGGGTGGTGAAGCTTTCTTT. It yields the protein CASGLVQGGEAFF.

The chain combines TRBV5-1 with TRBJ1-1; D possibly corresponds to TRBD1 (5 bases). The CDR3 length is 15 residues. The ends were cut back, 0 bases at V and 2 bases at J, with 11 bases in the middle. Germline V CDR1 and CDR2: SGHRS, YFSETQ. The CDR3 DNA reads as TGCGCCAGCAGCTTGGCAGGAGGGGATAACACTGAAGCTTTCTTT. Its translation is CASSLAGGDNTEAFF.

This sequence joins TRBV12-5 and TRBJ2-5, with D unclear. The CDR3 has 11 amino acids. Trimming removed 3 bases at V and 5 bases at J, with 4 bases between. The germline V gene encodes CDR1 LGHNT and CDR2 FRNRAP. The CDR3 DNA follows: TGTGCTAGTGGTTTAACGGAGACCCAGTACTTC. Its protein product is CASGLTETQYF.

This chain uses TRBV4-2 with TRBJ1-2, with D perhaps TRBD1 (5 bases). V gave up 0 bases and J gave up 2 bases, with 10 bases separating them. Germline V gene sequence: CDR1 LGHNA, CDR2 YNFKEQ. The CDR3 has 15 residues. CDR3 protein: CASSQDPAGNYGYTF. CDR3 coding DNA: TGTGCCAGCAGCCAAGATCCGGCAGGGAACTATGGCTACACCTTC.

The genes are TRBV5-4 and TRBJ1-1; 7 positions match TRBD1. CDR3 length: 15 residues. Trimming cost V 6 bases and J 6 bases; bases outside gene matches: 14. The V gene's germline CDR1 is SGHNT and CDR2 YYREEE (reference sequence). The CDR3 reads CASTLYRGAIPEAFF. The CDR3, as DNA: TGTGCCAGCACCCTGTACAGGGGAGCTATCCCTGAAGCTTTCTTT.

V and J are TRBV5-6 and TRBJ1-3, with D perhaps TRBD1 (6 bases). The germline V gene has CDR1 SGHDT and CDR2 YYEEEE. V was cut by 3 bases and J by 0 bases, with 16 bases left in between. The CDR3 consists of 17 residues. CDR3 amino acids: CASSSRATGISGNTIYF. CDR3 nucleotide sequence: TGTGCCAGCAGCTCCCGTGCTACAGGGATCTCTGGAAACACCATATATTTT.

This chain uses TRBV5-1 with TRBJ1-2; the D is unclear. The CDR3 covers 13 residues. The germline gives CDR1 SGHRS, CDR2 YFSETQ. V was trimmed by 5 bases and J by 5 bases, leaving 13 bases between them. For the CDR3, the DNA is TGCGCCAGCAGGACCGGACTGCAATATGGCTACACCTTC. Its protein product is CASRTGLQYGYTF.

This chain uses TRBV5-1 with TRBJ1-1, with TRBD1 matching 10 bases. Germline CDR1 is SGHRS and CDR2 is YFSETQ. The CDR3 sequence is 14 residues long. The V and J ends lost 7 bases and 3 bases, in that order; junction bases with no gene match: 6. The CDR3 coding sequence is TGCGCCAGCCGTCCCGGGACAGGGGACACTGAAGCTTTCTTT. This sequence encodes CASRPGTGDTEAFF.

This clone was detected ten times or more. The rearrangement links TRBV27 to TRBJ1-1; D call uncertain. The CDR3 runs 13 residues. Trimming left V 9 bases short and J 1 base short, with 12 bases between. Germline CDR1 is MNHEY and CDR2 is SMNVEV (reference sequence). This CDR3 is CASGRDENTEAFF. The CDR3 nucleotides are TGTGCCAGTGGGCGGGATGAGAACACTGAAGCTTTCTTT.